Detailed here is one T cell receptor (beta chain). Its cognate antigen has yet to be identified. Base qualities are not provided; no much larger clone lies one nucleotide away. This entry comes from a study of blood T cell repertoires in COVID-19 (dated by TCRdb to 2020 to 2021). Describing the broader study: Collaborator samples came from the United States, Italy and Spain and covered acute and convalescent phases of COVID-19. The prospective study material was composed of cDNA or gDNA derived from T cells, B-cell-depleted T cells, or PBMCs. HLA class I and class II types, where available, came from metadata supplied by the sample provider rather than from assay-based typing. The repertoires were released in a freely available public database intended as a resource for research on the immune response to SARS-CoV-2. The dataset comprised deeply sampled blood TCRbeta repertoires from subjects exposed to, actively infected with, or recovered from COVID-19. Samples came from the ongoing ImmuneRACE study (first 160 participants) plus 1,254 subjects from 6 global collaborators. Sample metadata almost always included a de-identified subject ID, COVID-19 status, age in years and sex.

One collaborating source in Seattle enrolled patients while the patients were actively infected and followed the patients over time throughout the course of disease. Collaborating institutions collected whole blood in K2EDTA tubes following their own protocols. For TCRbeta analysis, collaborators shipped samples as frozen whole blood, isolated PBMCs, or DNA extracted from either of those sample types. TCRbeta CDR3 regions were amplified from genomic DNA using the immunoSEQ Assay, a bias-controlled multiplex PCR. In the paper's pipeline: The number of nucleated cells in each sample was estimated from the amplification of reference gene primers within the assay. To quantify the absolute abundance of each unique TCRbeta CDR3 rearrangement, sequence reads were collapsed and filtered. For each sample, productive Simpson clonality was calculated as the square root of Simpson's diversity index across productive rearrangements. Sourced from immuneACCESS, this table was stored by TCRdb with only in-frame sequences that have V and J called. A share of the clones is absent; for the studies checked, an unresolved V gene accounts for under half, and the remainder has no known explanation. V and J calls and clone size are as listed in that table; D and trimming were resolved from the DNA. Here the sample has 350,000 to 450,000 clones; approximately 89% occur a single time. The top ten clones comprise 1.5% to 1.8% of the sample.

The CDR3 sequence holds 17 residues, the cysteine and phenylalanine included. Only CDR3 DNA remains: 51 bases, in frame from the first base. Via the germline V gene (reference sequence), CDR1 is LGHDT and CDR2 YNNKEL. V has 3 bases trimmed and J has 2 bases trimmed; junction bases matching no gene number 6. Findings and caveats that apply to the study as a whole: Clinical and demographic metadata were provided uncurated, with the amount varying by source and participant.

The V gene is TRBV3-1 (or the pseudogene TRBV3-2) and the J gene is TRBJ2-3; TRBD2 aligns with 12 central bases. Sequenced: peripheral blood. The receptor comes from a woman in her 40s with COVID-19, enrolled during active disease. The CDR3 protein: CASSQWLAGGFTDTQYF. The nucleotide sequence is given as TGTGCCAGCAGCCAGTGGCTAGCGGGAGGGTTCACAGATACGCAGTATTTT.